Following are 25 T cell receptor beta chains from one sample sequenced in a study of blood T cell repertoires in COVID-19. The table came from immunoSEQ multiplex PCR; TCRdb's copy has only in-frame clones and leaves some out. The table lists almost 350,000 clones, roughly 90% of them singletons. Sequenced sample: PBMCs or T cells enriched from blood (not recorded which). The receptors here all came from a woman in her 30s who had been exposed to COVID-19.

The V and J genes are TRBV3-1 (or the pseudogene TRBV3-2) and TRBJ2-1, with D maybe TRBD1 (6 bases). The CDR3 contains 15 residues. The V gene's germline CDR1 is LGHDT and CDR2 YNNKEL (reference sequence). Trimming shortened V by 3 bases and J by 4 bases, and 13 bases separated the two germline ends. The CDR3 nucleotides read TGTGCCAGCAGCCAGTTGGTAGGGGGTTACAATGAGCAGTTCTTC. It yields the protein CASSQLVGGYNEQFF.

This chain uses TRBV27 with TRBJ1-5; a weak D match, TRBD1 (6 bases). V dropped 4 bases and J dropped 6 bases, with 16 bases sitting between them. CDR3 length: 15 amino acids. Germline values: CDR1 MNHEY, CDR2 SMNVEV (reference sequence). The CDR3 DNA reads TGTGCCAGCAGTTCCCTTAACAGGGAAGGTCAGCCCCAGCATTTT. As protein: CASSSLNREGQPQHF.

This clone appeared a single time. The chain employs TRBV3-1 (or the pseudogene TRBV3-2) and TRBJ1-6; TRBD1 agrees at 12 bases. Trimming took 4 bases from V and 10 from J; bases not matched to a gene: 8. The CDR3 totals 16 residues. Germline CDR1 reads LGHDT; CDR2 reads YNNKEL (reference sequence). The CDR3 nucleotides are TGTGCCAGCAGCCCGAGTGGGACAGGGGGCGGGTCACCCCTCCACTTT. Encoded protein: CASSPSGTGGGSPLHF.

V and J are TRBV28 and TRBJ2-2, with 9 bases identical to TRBD2. The CDR3 covers 15 residues. Trimming at V came to 5 bases and at J to 1 base, leaving 2 bases not matched to a gene. CDR1 and CDR2 from the germline V gene are MDHEN and SYDVKM. The CDR3 sequence is CASSTAGGNTGELFF. Here the CDR3 DNA reads TGTGCCAGCAGTACAGCGGGAGGGAACACCGGGGAGCTGTTTTTT.

V and J are TRBV7-3 and TRBJ1-1; D not certain. CDR1 and CDR2 (germline): SGHTA, FQGTGA. The CDR3 consists of 14 residues. Trimming removed 1 base from V and 0 bases from J, with 6 bases in between. The CDR3 is CASSLRQVNTEAFF. The CDR3 nucleotides read TGTGCCAGCAGCTTAAGGCAGGTGAACACTGAAGCTTTCTTT.

The chain has TRBV7-2 and TRBJ2-2; 7 bases line up with TRBD2. The CDR3 runs 15 residues. After removal of 5 bases from V and 1 base from J, the junction contained 4 bases not matched to a gene. CDR1 is SGHTA, CDR2 FQGNSA, per germline. CDR3 coding DNA: TGTGCCAGCAGCATCAAGCGGGGGAACACCGGGGAGCTGTTTTTT. Its translation is CASSIKRGNTGELFF.

V and J are TRBV10-3 and TRBJ1-1; TRBD1 matches 10 bases. The CDR3 is made up of 16 amino acids. With 4 bases clipped from V and 0 bases from J, the junction kept 5 bases outside the gene matches. Germline values: CDR1 ENHRY, CDR2 SYGVKD. The CDR3 DNA reads TGTGCCATCAGTGGACCGGGACAGGGGATGAACACTGAAGCTTTCTTT. This encodes CAISGPGQGMNTEAFF.

The chain couples TRBV11-2 to TRBJ1-4; 11 nucleotides align to TRBD1. Germline V gene sequence: CDR1 SGHAT, CDR2 FQNNGV. The trim removed 1 base at V and 5 bases at J, leaving 6 bases unmatched. This CDR3 spans 17 amino acids. For the CDR3, the DNA is TGTGCCAGCAGCTTAGGAAGGACAGGGGGCGGAAATGAAAAACTGTTTTTT. Its translation: CASSLGRTGGGNEKLFF.

The chain links TRBV12-5 to TRBJ2-2; possibly TRBD1 for D (6 bases). Germline V CDR1 and CDR2: LGHNT, FRNRAP. The CDR3 length is 13 residues. V shed 0 bases and J shed 7 bases, with 6 bases lying between them. CDR3 protein: CASGLVQGGELFF. Here the CDR3 DNA reads TGTGCTAGTGGTTTGGTACAGGGCGGGGAGCTGTTTTTT.

The V call is TRBV21-1, the J call TRBJ2-3; the table gives TRBD1 as D, unverified against the DNA. TRBV21-1 is classified as a pseudogene. The CDR3 has 15 amino acids. CDR3 region: CASSNPGQGADTQYF. As DNA, the CDR3 is TGTGCCAGCAGCAACCCGGGACAGGGGGCAGATACGCAGTATTTT.

The rearrangement uses TRBV6-5 and TRBJ2-1, with a tentative D call TRBD1 (5 bases). The germline V and J ends were trimmed by 6 bases and 1 base, with 13 bases remaining between them. CDR1 is MNHEY, CDR2 SVGAGI, per germline. CDR3 size: 15 residues. The CDR3 region is CASRYTGPSYNEQFF. The CDR3 DNA reads as TGTGCCAGCAGATACACAGGACCATCCTACAATGAGCAGTTCTTC.

This clone was seen just once. This chain joins TRBV13 and TRBJ2-7; a weak D match, TRBD2 (6 bases). Trimming shortened V by 3 bases and J by 2 bases, and 11 bases separated the two germline ends. CDR1 and CDR2 (germline): PRHDT, FYEKMQ (reference sequence). The CDR3 has 14 amino acids. In nucleotides, the CDR3 is TGTGCCAGCAGCTTTTCCGGGGGTACCTACGAGCAGTACTTC. Protein product: CASSFSGGTYEQYF.

V usage is TRBV27 and J usage is TRBJ1-2; weak D call: TRBD1 (6 bases). V was cut by 4 bases and J by 6 bases, with 24 bases left in between. The length of the CDR3 is 17 residues. CDR1 and CDR2 (germline): MNHEY, SMNVEV (reference sequence). Here the CDR3 DNA reads TGTGCCAGCAGTTCCACACCCGGACAGAAACTCTATGATGGCTACACCTTC. It encodes CASSSTPGQKLYDGYTF.

The rearrangement links TRBV24-1 to TRBJ2-3; D ambiguous. This CDR3 comprises 15 residues. Germline V gene data show CDR1 as KGHDR and CDR2 as SFDVKD. V lost 0 bases and J 6 bases, leaving 12 bases between the germline ends. This CDR3 is CATSDLQAALDTQYF. The CDR3 nucleotides are TGTGCCACCAGTGATTTGCAGGCCGCCTTGGATACGCAGTATTTT.

V usage is TRBV5-1 and J usage is TRBJ2-1; weak D call: TRBD2 (6 bases). CDR3 size: 11 residues. Per germline, CDR1 SGHRS and CDR2 YFSETQ. V gave up 0 bases and J gave up 16 bases, with 11 bases separating them. The CDR3 loop reads CASSLGLVEFF. The CDR3 coding sequence is TGCGCCAGCAGCTTGGGACTAGTTGAATTCTTC.

The chain employs TRBV3-1 (or the pseudogene TRBV3-2) and TRBJ2-5; D is unclear. The CDR3 covers 14 residues. Trimming left V 0 bases short and J 2 bases short, with 7 bases between. The germline gives CDR1 LGHDT, CDR2 YNNKEL (reference sequence). This chain's CDR3 is CASSQDPIQETQYF. CDR3 sequence (DNA): TGTGCCAGCAGCCAAGATCCCATTCAAGAGACCCAGTACTTC.

This chain uses TRBV12-5 with TRBJ2-2, with D tentatively TRBD1 (5 bases). From germline, CDR1 is LGHNT and CDR2 FRNRAP. This CDR3 region has 17 residues. The ends were cut back, 2 bases at V and 0 bases at J, with 13 bases in the middle. The chain's CDR3 is CASGLPRQSSNTGELFF. As DNA, the CDR3 is TGTGCTAGTGGTTTGCCCAGACAGTCCTCGAACACCGGGGAGCTGTTTTTT.

The V call is TRBV19, the J call TRBJ2-7; 11 bases fit TRBD1. Germline V gene lookup returns CDR1 LNHDA and CDR2 SQIVND (reference sequence). The V segment lost 8 bases and the J segment 5 bases; nucleotides outside the gene matches: 2. The CDR3 is 12 amino acids. CDR3 loop: CASGQGANEQYF. The DNA for the CDR3 is TGTGCCAGTGGACAGGGGGCCAACGAGCAGTACTTC.

The chain is built from TRBV7-8 and TRBJ1-1; 9 bases match TRBD1. CDR3 size: 14 residues. Germline V lookup: CDR1 SGHVS, CDR2 FQNEAQ. Losses at the gene ends were 5 bases for V and 10 bases for J; bases not matched to a gene: 11. The CDR3 protein is CASSLRDRASVAFF. CDR3 coding DNA: TGTGCCAGCAGCCTCCGGGACAGGGCTTCGGTAGCTTTCTTT.

The sample holds one count of this clone. V gene TRBV6-8 combines with J gene TRBJ2-1, with 9 bases matching TRBD1. The V segment lost 6 bases and the J segment 4 bases; nucleotides outside the gene matches: 7. This CDR3 contains 15 residues. Germline-derived CDR1 and CDR2 are MNHGY and SAAAGT. CDR3 DNA: TGTGCCAGCAGGTCGGACAGGGGAGGATACAATGAGCAGTTCTTC. Translating gives CASRSDRGGYNEQFF.

To note about this clone: This same CDR3 is encoded by further DNA sequences in the sample. The chain joins TRBV6-5 to TRBJ2-5; 10 bases map to TRBD2. Germline values: CDR1 MNHEY, CDR2 SVGAGI. The V and J ends lost 2 bases and 5 bases, in that order; junction bases with no gene match: 5. The CDR3 runs 15 residues. The CDR3 DNA sequence: TGTGCCAGCAGTTACGAGGCTAGCGGGAGCGAGACCCAGTACTTC. This gives the protein CASSYEASGSETQYF.

The J gene is TRBJ2-5, the V gene TRBV25-1, with 7 bases identical to TRBD1. Looked up from germline, CDR1 is MGHDK and CDR2 is SYGVNS. The CDR3 length is 14 residues. The V segment lost 3 bases and the J segment 2 bases; nucleotides outside the gene matches: 3. The CDR3 sequence is CASSDSDRQETQYF. CDR3 DNA sequence: TGTGCCAGCAGTGACTCGGACAGGCAAGAGACCCAGTACTTC.

The gene calls are TRBV11-3 and TRBJ2-7; TRBD2 agrees at 10 bases. J was trimmed by 3 bases and V by 4 bases; bases with no gene match: 6. The CDR3 sequence is 15 residues long. Germline CDR1 reads SGHNT; CDR2 reads YENEEA. CDR3 amino acids: CASSSLAGAGYEQYF. The CDR3 DNA is TGTGCCAGCAGCTCGCTAGCGGGAGCCGGCTACGAGCAGTACTTC.

This chain joins TRBV11-3 and TRBJ1-4; 8 positions agree with TRBD1. The V segment lost 5 bases and the J segment 7 bases; nucleotides outside the gene matches: 6. Germline-derived CDR1 and CDR2 are SGHNT and YENEEA. There are 14 residues in the CDR3. CDR3 protein: CASSKTGGLEKLFF. CDR3 DNA sequence: TGTGCCAGCAGCAAAACAGGGGGTCTTGAAAAACTGTTTTTT.

The chain employs TRBV4-2 and TRBJ2-3, with 14 bases identical to TRBD2. CDR1 and CDR2 (germline): LGHNA, YNFKEQ. This CDR3 has 17 amino acids. V shed 0 bases and J 6 bases; nucleotides not matched to a gene: 5. The CDR3 here is CASSQDGTSGRRDTQYF. CDR3 in DNA: TGTGCCAGCAGCCAAGATGGGACTAGCGGGAGACGCGATACGCAGTATTTT.